The clone carrying this TCR beta chain has only a few counts. Its antigen is unidentified. Trimming removed 6 bases at V and 1 base at J, with 13 bases between. In germline, CDR1 is WNHNN, CDR2 SYGVQD (reference sequence). This CDR3 region has 15 residues. Each CDR3 protein gets one entry after TCRdb re-called the RACE reads with MiXCR. Of fewer than 100,000 distinct CDR3 sequences listed, over 9.5% are singletons. The data were taken from a study of human T cells and chemical hapten exposure. Study-wide context: Patch tests put 0.01% DPC on the upper back, read at 6 days. Study-wide points: It was expanded TCRs that formed significantly more large CDR3 similarity clusters than controls did.

As for time point: patch test 1, 2 weeks after DPC sensitization. The treatment denotes: therapeutic diphenylcyclopropenone sensitization with weekly scalp DPC. Those who donated were patients with alopecia, 18 to 70 years of age, and suitable for DPC. Sequencing started from total RNA isolated from unfractionated whole blood. The V gene is TRBV10-1, the J gene TRBJ2-4; D may be TRBD1 (6 bases). The TCR sequence derives from a woman aged 55-70 years with alopecia areata. Some clones in this sample may be carry-over from other donors' samples. The sequencing here drew on whole blood, taken in connection with sensitization to the hapten diphenylcyclopropenone (DPC). This CDR3 reads CASSLDTGAKNIQYF. The DNA for the CDR3 is TGCGCCAGCAGCCTGGACACAGGGGCCAAAAACATTCAGTACTTC.